This paragraph reports one T cell receptor (beta chain). The source of the sample is a study of blood T cell repertoires in COVID-19. The junction had 10 bases not matched to a gene; V was cut back by 3 bases and J by 7 bases. Germline CDR1 and CDR2: DFQATT and SNEGSKA (reference sequence). The CDR3 runs to 15 residues. The table came from immunoSEQ multiplex PCR; TCRdb's copy has only in-frame clones and leaves some out. Of around 80,000 clones listed, around four fifths are singletons. This TCR was sampled from a human donor in a cohort sampled during active COVID-19. The sequenced sample was peripheral blood. The chain joins TRBV20-1 to TRBJ2-2; 8 bases align to TRBD1. The CDR3 reads CSASRQGAPSGELFF. CDR3 DNA: TGCAGTGCTAGTAGGCAGGGGGCGCCTAGCGGGGAGCTGTTTTTT.